The text below deals with one T cell receptor (beta chain). Trimming at V came to 4 bases and at J to 2 bases, leaving 11 bases not matched to a gene. The germline gives CDR1 SNHLY, CDR2 FYNNEI. The CDR3 runs to 18 residues. In the original workflow: For nucleated cells, counts were estimated from reference gene primer amplification. The method was immunoSEQ multiplex PCR; TCRdb's version includes in-frame clones alone and lacks a portion of them. For V, J and clone size, that table is used; D and trimming come from the DNA. The table includes fewer than 75,000 clones, approximately 79% detected once. This sample stems from a study of blood T cell repertoires in COVID-19.

Sequencing was performed on peripheral blood. V usage is TRBV2 and J usage is TRBJ1-2; 12 nucleotides agree with TRBD1. The clonotype was recovered from a man in his 60s with acute or convalescent COVID-19. The CDR3 spells CASSGLGQGALGNYGYTF. The CDR3 DNA follows: TGTGCCAGCAGTGGCCTGGGACAGGGGGCTTTGGGCAACTATGGCTACACCTTC.